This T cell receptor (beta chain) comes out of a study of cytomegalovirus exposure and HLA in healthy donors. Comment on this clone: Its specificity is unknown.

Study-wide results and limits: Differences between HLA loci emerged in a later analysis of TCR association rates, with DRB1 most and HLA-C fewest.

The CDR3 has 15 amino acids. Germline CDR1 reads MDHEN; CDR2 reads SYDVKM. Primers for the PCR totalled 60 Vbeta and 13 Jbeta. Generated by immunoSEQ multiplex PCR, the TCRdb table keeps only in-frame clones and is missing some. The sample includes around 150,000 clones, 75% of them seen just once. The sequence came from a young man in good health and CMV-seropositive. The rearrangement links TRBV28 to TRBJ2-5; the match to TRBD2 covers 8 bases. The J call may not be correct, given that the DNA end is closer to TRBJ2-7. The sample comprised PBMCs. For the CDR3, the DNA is TGTGCCAGCAGTTTAGGTAGCGGGACCTCCTACGAGCAGTACTTC. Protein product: CASSLGSGTSYEQYF.